This paragraph covers one T cell receptor (beta chain) sequence. Its antigen is not known. This record comes from a study of cytomegalovirus exposure and HLA in healthy donors. Study as a whole: The 120 validation repertoires, a later analysis reported, used the same platform as the 650 to 800 repertoires from the first cohort.

The protocol was immunoSEQ multiplex PCR, while the TCRdb copy is restricted to in-frame clones and leaves out a portion. This table has just over 80,000 clones, approximately 96% appearing once. Germline V CDR1 and CDR2: SGHKS, YYEKEE (reference sequence). The CDR3 has 16 residues. V was clipped by 1 base and J by 4 bases; unmatched bases: 6. Study observations and caveats: Reported performance of the classifier showed diagnosis of cytomegalovirus status with high specificity and sensitivity. Rarity marked most TCR sequences, yet some public TCRs occurred in many donors. One later analysis, an examination of the approximately 120 validation repertoires, found that first-cohort TCR clusters tended to co-occur in them.

The receptor's source is a woman under 30 in good health and CMV-seronegative. The J gene is TRBJ2-3, the V gene TRBV5-5; 10 bases line up with TRBD2. The sample taken for sequencing was PBMCs. CDR3 region: CASSLLASGSADTQYF. The CDR3 DNA is TGTGCCAGCAGCTTGTTGGCTAGCGGGAGTGCAGATACGCAGTATTTT. Filled out from reference TRBV5-5 and TRBJ2-3, the complete variable domain reads DAGVTQSPTHLIKTRGQQVTLRCSPISGHKSVSWYQQVLGQGPQFIFQYYEKEERGRGNFPDRFSARQFPNYSSELNVNALLLGDSALYLCASSLLASGSADTQYFGPGTRLTVL.